This T cell receptor (beta chain) was captured in a study of blood T cell repertoires in COVID-19. Study as a whole: Some COVID-19 samples were acute and others convalescent; all came from the United States, Italy and Spain. PBMCs, B-cell-depleted T cells, or T cells were the source of the cDNA or gDNA that made up the material.

Enrolled during active infection, Seattle patients were then followed longitudinally. Libraries were prepared by immunoSEQ multiplex PCR; TCRdb keeps only in-frame clonotypes and omits some of them. The profile shows 65,000 or so clones, approximately 80% of them singletons. CDR3 length equals 12 residues. Germline V gene data show CDR1 as KGHDR and CDR2 as SFDVKD. V shed 10 bases and J shed 2 bases, with 9 bases lying between them. The TCR was taken from a man aged 25 to 45 with COVID-19, enrolled during active disease. The sample was peripheral blood. V usage is TRBV24-1 and J usage is TRBJ2-3; tentative D call: TRBD1 (6 bases). CDR3 amino acids: CATRGSTDTQYF. CDR3 coding DNA: TGTGCCACTAGGGGGTCCACAGATACGCAGTATTTT.